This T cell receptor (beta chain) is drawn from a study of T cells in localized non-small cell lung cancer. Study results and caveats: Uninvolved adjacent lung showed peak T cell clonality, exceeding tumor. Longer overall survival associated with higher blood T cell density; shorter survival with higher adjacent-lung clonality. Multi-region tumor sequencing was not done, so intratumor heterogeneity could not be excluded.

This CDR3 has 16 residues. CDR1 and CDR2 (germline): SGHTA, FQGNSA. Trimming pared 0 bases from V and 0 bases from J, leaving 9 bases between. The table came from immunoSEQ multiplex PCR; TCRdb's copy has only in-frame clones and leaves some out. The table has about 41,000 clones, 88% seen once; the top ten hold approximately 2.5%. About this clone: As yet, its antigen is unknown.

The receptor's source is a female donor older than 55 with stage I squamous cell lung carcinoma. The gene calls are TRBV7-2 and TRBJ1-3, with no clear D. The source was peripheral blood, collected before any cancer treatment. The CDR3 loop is CASSLAGRTSGNTIYF. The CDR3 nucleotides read TGTGCCAGCAGCTTAGCTGGACGGACCTCTGGAAACACCATATATTTT.